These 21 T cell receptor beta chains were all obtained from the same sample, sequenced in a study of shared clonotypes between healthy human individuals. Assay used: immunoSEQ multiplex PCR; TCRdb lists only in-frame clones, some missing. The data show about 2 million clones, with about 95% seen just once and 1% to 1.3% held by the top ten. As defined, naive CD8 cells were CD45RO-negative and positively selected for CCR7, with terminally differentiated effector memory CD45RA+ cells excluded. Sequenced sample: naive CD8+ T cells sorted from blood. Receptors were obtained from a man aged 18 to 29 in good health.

The CDR3 coding sequence is TGCGCCAGCAGTGAGTCGTGGCGCCACAATGAGCAGTTCTTC. Encoded protein: CASSESWRHNEQFF. The gene calls are TRBV10-2 and TRBJ2-1; D not certain. The CDR3 runs to 14 residues. CDR1 is WSHSY, CDR2 SAAADI, per germline. Between the trimmed V and J ends, which lost 0 bases and 5 bases, there was a span of 8 bases.

The CDR3 region has the DNA TGTGCCAGCAGTTTTGAACCTAGCGGGGGGCATGGGTACACCGGGGAGCTGTTTTTT. Its protein is CASSFEPSGGHGYTGELFF. The chain employs TRBV27 and TRBJ2-2; 11 bases are a match to TRBD2. Germline CDR1 MNHEY, CDR2 SMNVEV (reference sequence). This CDR3 has 19 residues. The V segment lost 3 bases and the J segment 3 bases; nucleotides outside the gene matches: 12.

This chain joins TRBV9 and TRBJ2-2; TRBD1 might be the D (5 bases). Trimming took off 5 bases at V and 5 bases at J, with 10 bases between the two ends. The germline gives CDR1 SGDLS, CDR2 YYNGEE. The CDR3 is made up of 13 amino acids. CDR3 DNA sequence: TGTGCCAGCAGAACACAGGATACCGGGGAGCTGTTTTTT. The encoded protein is CASRTQDTGELFF.

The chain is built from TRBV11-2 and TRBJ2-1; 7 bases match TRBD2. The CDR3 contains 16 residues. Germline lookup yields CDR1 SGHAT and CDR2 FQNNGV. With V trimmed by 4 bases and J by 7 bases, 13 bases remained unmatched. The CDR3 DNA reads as TGTGCCAGCAGCTGGAGCGGGGAGTGGGGCCCTAATGAGCAGTTCTTC. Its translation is CASSWSGEWGPNEQFF.

This CDR3 is CASSSSGVHGELFF. The DNA for the CDR3 is TGTGCCAGCAGTTCGTCAGGGGTTCACGGGGAGCTGTTTTTT. This chain uses TRBV27 with TRBJ2-2, with a tentative D call TRBD1 (6 bases). The V end lost 4 bases, the J end lost 7 bases, and 13 bases lay between the germline ends. The CDR3 extends over 14 amino acids. Germline values: CDR1 MNHEY, CDR2 SMNVEV (reference sequence).

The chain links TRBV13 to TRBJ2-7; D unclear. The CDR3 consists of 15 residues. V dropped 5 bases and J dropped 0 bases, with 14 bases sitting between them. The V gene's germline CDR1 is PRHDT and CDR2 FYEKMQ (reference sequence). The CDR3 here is CASSPQESSSYEQYF. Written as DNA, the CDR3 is TGTGCCAGCAGCCCCCAGGAATCCAGCTCCTACGAGCAGTACTTC. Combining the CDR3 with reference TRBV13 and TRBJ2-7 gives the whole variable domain AAGVIQSPRHLIKEKRETATLKCYPIPRHDTVYWYQQGPGQDPQFLISFYEKMQSDKGSIPDRFSAQQFSDYHSELNMSSLELGDSALYFCASSPQESSSYEQYFGPGTRLTVT.

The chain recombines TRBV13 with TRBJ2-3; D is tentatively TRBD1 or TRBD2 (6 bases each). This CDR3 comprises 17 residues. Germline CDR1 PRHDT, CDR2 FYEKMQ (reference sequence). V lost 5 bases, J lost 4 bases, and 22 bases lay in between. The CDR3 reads CASSIPWGLASSDTQYF. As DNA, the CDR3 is TGTGCCAGCAGCATCCCCTGGGGGCTAGCGAGTTCAGATACGCAGTATTTT.

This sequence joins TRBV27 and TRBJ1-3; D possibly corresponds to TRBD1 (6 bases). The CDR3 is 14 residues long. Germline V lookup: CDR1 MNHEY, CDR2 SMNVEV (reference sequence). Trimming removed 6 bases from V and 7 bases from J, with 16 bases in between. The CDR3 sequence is CASSNTGSLNTIYF. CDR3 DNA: TGTGCCAGCAGCAACACAGGGTCTCTTAACACCATATATTTT.

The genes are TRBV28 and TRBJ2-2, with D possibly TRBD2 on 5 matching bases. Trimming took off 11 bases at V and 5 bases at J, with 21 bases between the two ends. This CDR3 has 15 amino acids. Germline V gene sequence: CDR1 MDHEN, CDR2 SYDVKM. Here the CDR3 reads CAGTSVRVGTGELFF. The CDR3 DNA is TGTGCCGGCACTTCGGTGCGGGTAGGGACCGGGGAGCTGTTTTTT.

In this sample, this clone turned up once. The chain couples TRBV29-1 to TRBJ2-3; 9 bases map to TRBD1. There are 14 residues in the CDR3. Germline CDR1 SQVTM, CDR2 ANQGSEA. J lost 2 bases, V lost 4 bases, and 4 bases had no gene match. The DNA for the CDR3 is TGCAGCGTTGCCGGGACAGGGTACACAGATACGCAGTATTTT. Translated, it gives CSVAGTGYTDTQYF.

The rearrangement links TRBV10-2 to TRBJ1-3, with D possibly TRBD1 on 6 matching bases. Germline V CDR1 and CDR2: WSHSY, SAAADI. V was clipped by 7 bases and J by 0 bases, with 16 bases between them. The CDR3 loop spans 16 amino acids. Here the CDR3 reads CASTPLTGSSGNTIYF. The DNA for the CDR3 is TGCGCCAGCACCCCCTTGACAGGCTCCTCTGGAAACACCATATATTTT.

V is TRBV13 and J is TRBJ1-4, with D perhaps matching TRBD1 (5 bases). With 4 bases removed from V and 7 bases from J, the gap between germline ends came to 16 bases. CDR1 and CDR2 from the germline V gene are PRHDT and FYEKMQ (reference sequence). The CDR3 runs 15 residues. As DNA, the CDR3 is TGTGCCAGCAGCTACCGGGGGGGTCGAGGTGAAAAACTGTTTTTT. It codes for CASSYRGGRGEKLFF.

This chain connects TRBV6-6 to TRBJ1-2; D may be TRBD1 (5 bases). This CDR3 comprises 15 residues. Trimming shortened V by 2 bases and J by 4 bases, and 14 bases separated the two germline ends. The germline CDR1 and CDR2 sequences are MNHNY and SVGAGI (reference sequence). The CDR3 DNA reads TGTGCCAGCAGTTACGGGGTCCTGAGGGGCTATGGCTACACCTTC. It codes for CASSYGVLRGYGYTF.

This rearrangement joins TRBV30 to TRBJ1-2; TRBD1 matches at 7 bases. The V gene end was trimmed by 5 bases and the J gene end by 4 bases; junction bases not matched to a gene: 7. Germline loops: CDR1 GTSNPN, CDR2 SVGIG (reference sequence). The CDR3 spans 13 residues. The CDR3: CAWQQGTLYGYTF. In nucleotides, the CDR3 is TGTGCCTGGCAACAGGGGACCCTCTATGGCTACACCTTC. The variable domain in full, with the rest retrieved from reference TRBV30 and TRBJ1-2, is SQTIHQWPATLVQPVGSPLSLECTVEGTSNPNLYWYRQAAGRGLQLLFYSVGIGQISSEVPQNLSASRPQDRQFILSSKKLLLSDSGFYLCAWQQGTLYGYTFGSGTRLTVV.

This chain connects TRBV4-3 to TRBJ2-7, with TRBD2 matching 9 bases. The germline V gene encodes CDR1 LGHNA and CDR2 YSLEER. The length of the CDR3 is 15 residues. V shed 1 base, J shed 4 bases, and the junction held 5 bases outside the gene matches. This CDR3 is CASSQGASGEYEQYF. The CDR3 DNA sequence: TGCGCCAGCAGCCAAGGGGCTAGCGGGGAGTACGAGCAGTACTTC.

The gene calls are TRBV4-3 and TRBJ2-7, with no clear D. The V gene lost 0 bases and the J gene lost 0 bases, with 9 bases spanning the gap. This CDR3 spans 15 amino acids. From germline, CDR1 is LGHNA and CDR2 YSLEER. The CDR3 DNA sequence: TGCGCCAGCAGCCAAGATCGGGCAGCCTCCTACGAGCAGTACTTC. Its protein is CASSQDRAASYEQYF.

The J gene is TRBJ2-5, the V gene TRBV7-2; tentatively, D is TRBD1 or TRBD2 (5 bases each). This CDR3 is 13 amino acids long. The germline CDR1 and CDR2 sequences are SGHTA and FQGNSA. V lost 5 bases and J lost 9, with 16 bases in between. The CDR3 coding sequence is TGTGCCAGCAGCCCTATTACAGTGGGGGCCCAGTACTTC. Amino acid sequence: CASSPITVGAQYF.

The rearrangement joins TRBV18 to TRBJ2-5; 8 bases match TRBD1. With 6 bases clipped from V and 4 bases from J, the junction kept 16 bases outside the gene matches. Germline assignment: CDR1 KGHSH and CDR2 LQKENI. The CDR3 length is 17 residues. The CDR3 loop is CASSLPGTGTGIETQYF. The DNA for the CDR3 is TGTGCCAGCTCCCTCCCCGGAACCGGGACAGGAATAGAGACCCAGTACTTC.

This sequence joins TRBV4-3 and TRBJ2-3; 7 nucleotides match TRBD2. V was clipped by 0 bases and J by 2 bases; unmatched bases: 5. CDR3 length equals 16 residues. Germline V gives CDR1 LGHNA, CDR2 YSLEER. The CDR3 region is CASSQDGGRDTDTQYF. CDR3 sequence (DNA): TGCGCCAGCAGCCAAGATGGTGGGAGGGACACAGATACGCAGTATTTT.

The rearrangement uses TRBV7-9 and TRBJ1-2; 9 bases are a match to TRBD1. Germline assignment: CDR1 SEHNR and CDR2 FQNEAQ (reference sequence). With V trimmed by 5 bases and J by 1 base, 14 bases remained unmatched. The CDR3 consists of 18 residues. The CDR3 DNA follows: TGTGCCAGCAGCGGCCGCCCCACTGACAGGGGGTATAACTATGGCTACACCTTC. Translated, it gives CASSGRPTDRGYNYGYTF. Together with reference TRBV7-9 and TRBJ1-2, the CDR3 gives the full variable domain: DTGVSQNPRHKITKRGQNVTFRCDPISEHNRLYWYRQTLGQGPEFLTYFQNEAQLEKSRLLSDRFSAERPKGSFSTLEIQRTEQGDSAMYLCASSGRPTDRGYNYGYTFGSGTRLTVV.

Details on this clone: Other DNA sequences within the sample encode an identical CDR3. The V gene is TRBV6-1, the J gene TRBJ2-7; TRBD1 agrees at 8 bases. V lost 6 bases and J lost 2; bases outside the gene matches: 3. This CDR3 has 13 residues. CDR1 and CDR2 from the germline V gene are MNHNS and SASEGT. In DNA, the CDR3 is TGTGCCAGCAGAGGACAGGGCACCTACGAGCAGTACTTC. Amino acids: CASRGQGTYEQYF.